This T cell receptor (beta chain) was identified in a study of regulatory and conventional T cells in RAG deficiency. V was clipped by 5 bases and J by 3 bases, with 15 bases between them. Germline V lookup: CDR1 SGHRS, CDR2 YFSETQ. The CDR3 is made up of 14 amino acids. This clone was found once. Blood CD4+ CD25-low CD127-high conventional T cells supplied the genomic DNA template. The method was immunoSEQ multiplex PCR; TCRdb's version includes in-frame clones alone and lacks a portion of them. The sample shows approximately 22,000 clones, approximately 95% of them seen only once. These data are also associated with another study on regulatory T cells. Per that study: Primers: 52 TRBV forward and 13 TRBJ reverse.

The clonotype was recovered from a human donor in good health. The sequencing sample was made of CD25- CD4+ T cells sorted from blood. The chain uses TRBV5-1 and TRBJ2-7; D perhaps matches TRBD2 (5 bases). Here the CDR3 DNA reads TGCGCCAGCAGACCCACTGTCGGGAACTACGAGCAGTACTTC. Its translation is CASRPTVGNYEQYF.